Listed below are T cell receptor beta chains from one sample, sequenced in a study of cytomegalovirus exposure and HLA in healthy donors. Profiled with immunoSEQ multiplex PCR; TCRdb holds only in-frame clones, not every one. The table lists about 140,000 clones. The sample taken for sequencing was PBMCs. All receptors come from a man between 35 and 55 years old in good health and CMV-seronegative. The CDR3 runs from the conserved cysteine through the conserved F or W. The D gene is left open where the match is weak.

v_call	d_call	j_call	cdr3_aa	cdr3_nt
TRBV9	.	TRBJ2-3	CASSQGGGQADTQYF	TGTGCCAGCAGCCAAGGGGGGGGCCAGGCAGATACGCAGTATTTT
TRBV18	TRBD2	TRBJ2-1	CASYSVEAGGEQFF	TGTGCCAGCTACTCGGTGGAAGCGGGAGGAGAGCAGTTCTTC
TRBV7-2	TRBD2	TRBJ2-5	CASSLIASGGFGETQYF	TGTGCCAGCAGCTTAATTGCTAGCGGGGGGTTTGGGGAGACCCAGTACTTC
TRBV7-9	.	TRBJ1-1	CASSPTAGTEAFF	TGTGCCAGCAGCCCTACTGCAGGAACTGAAGCTTTCTTT
TRBV5-6	TRBD2	TRBJ2-5	CASSGRGRETQYF	TGTGCCAGCAGCGGGCGGGGGAGGGAGACCCAGTACTTC
TRBV19	.	TRBJ1-2	CASQPPRSLGVYGYTF	TGTGCCAGCCAACCCCCGCGGAGCCTAGGAGTCTATGGCTACACCTTC
TRBV10-1	TRBD1	TRBJ2-7	CASRGTGDPFYEQYF	TGCGCCAGCAGAGGGACAGGGGACCCCTTTTACGAGCAGTACTTC
TRBV6-1	.	TRBJ2-4	CASSEEHNIQYF	TGTGCCAGCAGTGAGGAGCACAACATTCAGTACTTC
TRBV29-1	.	TRBJ1-5	CSVRSGFLGPQHF	TGCAGCGTTCGCAGCGGTTTTTTAGGGCCCCAGCATTTT
TRBV11-3	TRBD1	TRBJ2-7	CASSLADRADEQYF	TGTGCCAGCAGCTTGGCGGACAGGGCCGACGAGCAGTACTTC
TRBV6-6	.	TRBJ1-5	CASSYLRGGNQPQHF	TGTGCCAGCAGTTACCTCAGGGGCGGCAATCAGCCCCAGCATTTT
TRBV6-9	.	TRBJ1-1	CASSYSTVNTEAFF	TGTGCCAGCAGTTATTCGACAGTGAACACTGAAGCTTTCTTT
TRBV6-5	TRBD1	TRBJ1-2	CASSYRQGQIGYTF	TGTGCCAGCAGTTACCGACAGGGTCAAATAGGCTACACCTTC
TRBV6-5	.	TRBJ2-3	CASSYSSRVPDTQYF	TGTGCCAGCAGTTACTCATCCAGGGTACCAGATACGCAGTATTTT
TRBV4-3	.	TRBJ1-1	CASSQDSTDTEAFF	TGCGCCAGCAGCCAAGATTCGACAGACACTGAAGCTTTCTTT
TRBV4-1	.	TRBJ2-4	CASSQDPGTPKNIQYF	TGCGCCAGCAGCCAAGATCCGGGGACACCAAAAAACATTCAGTACTTC
TRBV12-5	TRBD2	TRBJ2-1	CASGSGLAGLNEQFF	TGTGCTAGTGGCTCCGGACTAGCGGGGCTCAATGAGCAGTTCTTC
TRBV4-3	.	TRBJ2-1	CASSQDLAAYNEQFF	TGCGCCAGCAGCCAAGATCTCGCAGCCTACAATGAGCAGTTCTTC
TRBV10-3	TRBD2	TRBJ2-2	CAISALAGDTGELFF	TGTGCCATCAGTGCACTAGCGGGGGACACCGGGGAGCTGTTTTTT
TRBV7-2	.	TRBJ2-3	CASSLILLATDTQYF	TGTGCCAGCAGCTTAATCTTACTAGCAACAGATACGCAGTATTTT
TRBV6-1	TRBD2	TRBJ2-5	CASSGGTSGDSKRKTQYF	TGTGCCAGCAGTGGCGGGACTAGCGGGGACTCTAAGAGGAAGACCCAGTACTTC
TRBV7-2	TRBD1	TRBJ2-1	CASSPIQLGGDEQFF	TGTGCCAGCAGCCCCATTCAATTAGGGGGCGATGAGCAGTTCTTC
TRBV21-1	.	TRBJ1-1	CASSGRDRERLTEAFF	TGTGCCAGCAGCGGCCGGGACAGGGAAAGGCTCACTGAAGCTTTCTTT
TRBV30	.	TRBJ1-1	CAWSVVAGASGHNTEAFF	TGTGCCTGGAGTGTAGTCGCAGGCGCTTCGGGACATAACACTGAAGCTTTCTTT
TRBV28	.	TRBJ2-7	CASNGLSSYEQYF	TGTGCCAGCAATGGACTGTCCTCCTACGAGCAGTACTTC
TRBV7-3	.	TRBJ1-1	CASSSGDMNTEAFF	TGTGCCAGCAGCTCCGGGGATATGAACACTGAAGCTTTCTTT
TRBV5-4	.	TRBJ2-7	CASSFGGEQYF	TGTGCCAGCAGCTTCGGGGGAGAGCAGTACTTC
TRBV4-3	.	TRBJ2-2	CASSQDFTGELFF	TGCGCCAGCAGCCAAGACTTCACCGGGGAGCTGTTTTTT
TRBV6-5	TRBD1	TRBJ1-2	CASSGRGRSYGYTF	TGTGCCAGCAGTGGCAGGGGGCGTAGCTATGGCTACACCTTC
TRBV4-3	.	TRBJ2-5	CASSQDFLGGQETQYF	TGCGCCAGCAGCCAAGATTTTTTAGGGGGACAAGAGACCCAGTACTTC
TRBV5-1	TRBD1	TRBJ1-1	CASSYGQGGTEAFF	TGCGCCAGCAGCTACGGACAGGGAGGCACTGAAGCTTTCTTT